This T cell receptor beta chain was sequenced in a study of blood T cell repertoires in COVID-19. In the study overall: Donors in the United States, Italy and Spain gave samples during acute or convalescent COVID-19. PBMCs, B-cell-depleted T cells, or T cells provided the cDNA or gDNA that made up the material.

V was trimmed by 0 bases and J by 1 base, leaving 12 bases between them. The CDR3 is made up of 16 amino acids. Germline lookup yields CDR1 MNHEY and CDR2 SVGAGI. In the source study's methods: Estimated nucleated cell counts came from reference gene primer amplification. Profiling relied on immunoSEQ multiplex PCR, and the TCRdb table lists in-frame clones only, not all of them. The V and J calls and clone size were taken over from that table, and D and trimming were inferred from the DNA. Of about 86,000 clones in the sample, 65% to 85% were seen once. The V gene is TRBV6-5, the J gene TRBJ1-2; perhaps TRBD1 as D (6 bases). This clonotype was obtained from a man aged 70 or older with acute or convalescent COVID-19. Sample: peripheral blood. The CDR3 region has the DNA TGTGCCAGCAGTTACTCGGGCAACAGGGTTAACTATGGCTACACCTTC. It codes for CASSYSGNRVNYGYTF.